These 19 T cell receptor beta chains came from one sample sequenced in a study of cytomegalovirus exposure and HLA in healthy donors. The PCR made use of 60 Vbeta and 13 Jbeta primers. The assay was immunoSEQ multiplex PCR, and TCRdb's table has in-frame clones only and misses some. The listing contains approximately 100,000 clones. Sequencing was performed on PBMCs. These receptors were obtained from a man in his forties or fifties in good health and CMV-seronegative.

The V gene is TRBV5-1, the J gene TRBJ1-2; no definite D call. This CDR3 has 12 residues. Germline assignment: CDR1 SGHRS and CDR2 YFSETQ. Between the trimmed V and J ends, which lost 0 bases and 6 bases, there was a span of 6 bases. The CDR3 loop is CASSLDTDGYTF. For the CDR3, the DNA is TGCGCCAGCAGCTTGGACACCGATGGCTACACCTTC.

This chain connects TRBV6-5 to TRBJ2-1; D possibly corresponds to TRBD1 (6 bases). The CDR3 loop spans 14 amino acids. Germline lookup yields CDR1 MNHEY and CDR2 SVGAGI. V dropped 4 bases and J dropped 1 base, with 8 bases sitting between them. The CDR3 region is CASSFTGSYNEQFF. The CDR3 coding sequence is TGTGCCAGCAGTTTCACAGGGTCCTACAATGAGCAGTTCTTC.

V is TRBV13 and J is TRBJ1-2, with D possibly being TRBD1 (5 bases). The CDR3 sequence is 17 residues long. V was clipped by 5 bases and J by 7 bases, with 26 bases between them. Germline V gene data show CDR1 as PRHDT and CDR2 as FYEKMQ (reference sequence). CDR3 sequence (DNA): TGTGCCAGCAGCGGGGGAGGGTTAAGAGGGGCTGGAATTGGCTACACCTTC. This translates into CASSGGGLRGAGIGYTF.

This chain joins TRBV19 and TRBJ2-3, with TRBD2 identical over 10 bases. The V and J ends lost 3 bases and 4 bases, in that order; junction bases with no gene match: 7. The CDR3 has 16 residues. Germline V gives CDR1 LNHDA, CDR2 SQIVND (reference sequence). The CDR3 DNA follows: TGTGCCAGTAGTATTCTTGGGACTAGCGCCTCAGATACGCAGTATTTT. Residues: CASSILGTSASDTQYF. Full variable domain (remainder filled in from reference TRBV19 and TRBJ2-3): DGGITQSPKYLFRKEGQNVTLSCEQNLNHDAMYWYRQDPGQGLRLIYYSQIVNDFQKGDIAEGYSVSREKKESFPLTVTSAQKNPTAFYLCASSILGTSASDTQYFGPGTRLTVL.

CDR3 in amino acids: CASSRGGHFSGNTIYF. CDR3 coding DNA: TGTGCCAGTAGTAGAGGGGGCCACTTCTCTGGAAACACCATATATTTT. The V call is TRBV19, the J call TRBJ1-3, with 7 bases matching TRBD1. V lost 4 bases and J lost 0; bases outside the gene matches: 6. The CDR3 sequence is 16 residues long. Germline V lookup: CDR1 LNHDA, CDR2 SQIVND (reference sequence).

The chain is built from TRBV6-6 and TRBJ2-7, with D perhaps TRBD1 (6 bases). This CDR3 has 15 residues. V was pared by 0 bases and J by 3 bases, with 12 bases between. The germline CDR1 and CDR2 sequences are MNHNY and SVGAGI (reference sequence). In DNA form, the CDR3 reads TGTGCCAGCAGTTACTCGGGGGCTGGAAACTACGAGCAGTACTTC. It translates to CASSYSGAGNYEQYF.

The gene calls are TRBV5-1 and TRBJ2-5, with D perhaps matching TRBD1 (5 bases). The CDR3 covers 14 residues. CDR1 and CDR2 from the germline V gene are SGHRS and YFSETQ. Deletions cut 3 bases from V and 2 bases from J, with 11 bases between. The CDR3 loop is CASSYGHRQETQYF. In DNA form, the CDR3 reads TGCGCCAGCAGCTATGGACATCGACAAGAGACCCAGTACTTC.

V gene TRBV6-1 combines with J gene TRBJ2-1, with 8 bases that match TRBD1. The CDR3 is 14 residues long. Germline V gene lookup returns CDR1 MNHNS and CDR2 SASEGT. V shed 6 bases and J 4 bases; nucleotides not matched to a gene: 5. Written as DNA, the CDR3 is TGTGCCAGCAGGCTGACAGGGGAATACAATGAGCAGTTCTTC. This translates into CASRLTGEYNEQFF.

This sequence joins TRBV14 and TRBJ2-5, with D perhaps matching TRBD1 (6 bases). Germline V CDR1 and CDR2: SGHDN, FVKESK. The CDR3 has 15 amino acids. The germline V and J ends were trimmed by 6 bases and 5 bases, with 19 bases remaining between them. The CDR3 here is CASRRQVDPRETQYF. Written as DNA, the CDR3 is TGTGCCAGCAGGAGACAGGTGGATCCGCGGGAGACCCAGTACTTC.

CDR3 nucleotides: TGCGCCAGCAAGGACAATAGTATGAACACTGAAGCTTTCTTT. Translated, it gives CASKDNSMNTEAFF. The genes are TRBV10-2 and TRBJ1-1; possibly TRBD1 for D (5 bases). V was trimmed by 7 bases and J by 0 bases, leaving 12 bases between them. The CDR3 contains 14 residues. The germline CDR1 and CDR2 sequences are WSHSY and SAAADI.

This CDR3 reads CASSPGTSFRTDTQYF. The CDR3 nucleotides are TGCGCCAGCAGTCCTGGGACTAGTTTCCGCACAGATACGCAGTATTTT. This sequence joins TRBV5-1 and TRBJ2-3, with 8 bases identical to TRBD2. The CDR3 consists of 16 residues. Germline lookup yields CDR1 SGHRS and CDR2 YFSETQ. V lost 5 bases, J lost 1 base, and 9 bases stayed unmatched. Based on the CDR3 plus reference TRBV5-1 and TRBJ2-3, the full variable domain is KAGVTQTPRYLIKTRGQQVTLSCSPISGHRSVSWYQQTPGQGLQFLFEYFSETQRNKGNFPGRFSGRQFSNSRSEMNVSTLELGDSALYLCASSPGTSFRTDTQYFGPGTRLTVL.

The CDR3 DNA reads TGTGCCAGCAGTCCCCGGACAGGTATGACCTACGAGCAGTACTTC. Encoded protein: CASSPRTGMTYEQYF. The chain is built from TRBV6-1 and TRBJ2-7; 7 bases fit TRBD1. Losses at the gene ends were 5 bases for V and 2 bases for J; bases not matched to a gene: 9. The CDR3 has 15 residues. Per germline, CDR1 MNHNS and CDR2 SASEGT.

V is TRBV19 and J is TRBJ2-5; possible D gene TRBD1, 7 bases. Germline CDR1 reads LNHDA; CDR2 reads SQIVND (reference sequence). Trimming removed 6 bases from V and 2 bases from J, with 10 bases in between. The CDR3 is 13 amino acids. The CDR3 loop reads CASRRDSQETQYF. The CDR3, as DNA: TGTGCCAGTAGGCGGGACAGTCAAGAGACCCAGTACTTC.

The chain combines TRBV6-5 with TRBJ2-7; 9 bases align to TRBD2. Germline CDR1 and CDR2: MNHEY and SVGAGI. After removal of 2 bases from V and 3 bases from J, the junction contained 5 bases not matched to a gene. There are 15 residues in the CDR3. CDR3 in DNA: TGTGCCAGCAGTTACGTCGCGGGAGGGAGCTACGAGCAGTACTTC. This translates into CASSYVAGGSYEQYF.

The chain uses TRBV30 and TRBJ1-2; possible D gene TRBD1, 5 bases. Germline V gene lookup returns CDR1 GTSNPN and CDR2 SVGIG (reference sequence). This CDR3 is 13 amino acids long. Trimming removed 3 bases from V and 3 bases from J, with 11 bases in between. This CDR3 is CAWRSTAHYGYTF. The CDR3 DNA reads as TGTGCCTGGAGGTCGACAGCTCACTATGGCTACACCTTC.

This chain links TRBV5-4 with TRBJ2-1; D possibly corresponds to TRBD2 (5 bases). Trimming shortened V by 4 bases and J by 7 bases, and 12 bases separated the two germline ends. This CDR3 is built from 13 residues. CDR1 SGHNT and CDR2 YYREEE come from the germline V gene (reference sequence). CDR3 amino acids: CASSPRGGNEQFF. CDR3 nucleotides: TGTGCCAGCAGCCCCCGAGGCGGGAATGAGCAGTTCTTC.

CDR3 in DNA: TGTGCCAGCAGCTCTTATCTTTGGGACAGGGTTTTGGAAGAGACCCAGTACTTC. Amino acids: CASSSYLWDRVLEETQYF. The rearrangement links TRBV5-5 to TRBJ2-5, with 9 bases fitting TRBD1. The CDR3 runs 18 residues. J lost 3 bases, V lost 3 bases, and 15 bases had no gene match. Germline V gene sequence: CDR1 SGHKS, CDR2 YYEKEE (reference sequence). Full variable domain (remainder filled in from reference TRBV5-5 and TRBJ2-5): DAGVTQSPTHLIKTRGQQVTLRCSPISGHKSVSWYQQVLGQGPQFIFQYYEKEERGRGNFPDRFSARQFPNYSSELNVNALLLGDSALYLCASSSYLWDRVLEETQYFGPGTRLLVL.

V is TRBV28 and J is TRBJ2-1; D possibly corresponds to TRBD2 (6 bases). Germline values: CDR1 MDHEN, CDR2 SYDVKM. The CDR3 contains 17 residues. V was clipped by 5 bases and J by 0 bases, with 17 bases between them. This chain's CDR3 is CASSPGGWDSSYNEQFF. The DNA of the CDR3 is TGTGCCAGCAGTCCAGGAGGGTGGGATAGCTCCTACAATGAGCAGTTCTTC.

The genes are TRBV4-2 and TRBJ1-5; 11 bases map to TRBD1. Germline values: CDR1 LGHNA, CDR2 YNFKEQ. This CDR3 contains 18 residues. V was pared by 0 bases and J by 3 bases, with 7 bases of the junction left unmatched. The DNA of the CDR3 is TGTGCCAGCAGCCAAGAAGGGACAGGGGGTCTCATCAATCAGCCCCAGCATTTT. This codes for CASSQEGTGGLINQPQHF.